This T cell receptor (beta chain) was observed in a study of identical twins. There are 16 residues in the CDR3. Germline V gene sequence: CDR1 SSHAT, CDR2 FNYEAQ (reference sequence). TCRdb re-called the 5' RACE reads through MiXCR, storing one row per CDR3 protein. The data hold around 250,000 distinct CDR3 sequences, with 10% to 15% observed a single time. As regards this clonotype: One junction end disagrees with the germline gene, perhaps due to a read error.

The same data also contributed to another study, on yellow fever vaccine responses in identical twins.

This chain joins TRBV7-7 and TRBJ2-5; 11 bases agree with TRBD2. This TCR was recovered from a woman younger than 30 in good health. What was sequenced was memory (CD45RO+) T cells sorted from blood. CDR3 sequence: CASSSRLAGYQETQYF. The CDR3 nucleotides are TGTGCTAGCAGCTCGCGACTAGCGGGGTACCAAGAGACCCAGTACTTC.